Each of the 5 T cell receptor beta chains below was sequenced from the same sample in a study of T cells in Graves' hyperthyroidism and ophthalmopathy. Authors of the study amplified TCR beta CDR3 regions from RNA transcripts. When the TCR CDR3 underwent first-round RT-PCR, the HTBI primer set was used. Each CDR3 protein gets one entry after TCRdb re-called the multiplex PCR reads with MiXCR. The sample shows 500,000 to 650,000 distinct CDR3 sequences, over 45% of them seen only once. Material: peripheral blood or thyroid tissue (not recorded which). Every receptor here comes from an adult woman with Graves' disease, either hyperthyroidism or ophthalmopathy (not recorded which).

This clonotype was seen ten or more times. The chain links TRBV20-1 to TRBJ1-1; D not resolved. V lost 3 bases and J lost 1, with 6 bases in between. The CDR3 is 12 residues long. Germline V CDR1 and CDR2: DFQATT, SNEGSKA (reference sequence). CDR3 sequence: CSASSGNTEAFF. CDR3 nucleotides: TGCAGTGCTAGTTCCGGGAACACTGAAGCTTTCTTT.

This clonotype has ten or more counts. This chain connects TRBV5-1 to TRBJ2-5; D gene ambiguous. CDR1 and CDR2 from the germline V gene are SGHRS and YFSETQ. The CDR3 contains 15 residues. The ends were cut back, 4 bases at V and 3 bases at J, with 16 bases in the middle. CDR3 in amino acids: CASSAARPNEETQYF. CDR3 DNA: TGCGCCAGCAGCGCCGCACGGCCTAATGAAGAGACCCAGTACTTC.

The chain employs TRBV7-3 and TRBJ2-7; TRBD1 matches 8 bases. CDR1 is SGHTA and CDR2 is FQGTGA in the germline V gene. V was clipped by 5 bases and J by 2 bases; unmatched bases: 8. The CDR3 is 15 residues long. The CDR3 bases are TGTGCCAGCAGCCACCGGGACAGGCTTACCTACGAGCAGTACTTC. Its translation is CASSHRDRLTYEQYF.

The V gene is TRBV2, the J gene TRBJ1-5; possibly TRBD1 for D (5 bases). The germline CDR1 and CDR2 sequences are SNHLY and FYNNEI. The V end lost 5 bases, the J end lost 7 bases, and 12 bases lay between the germline ends. The CDR3 contains 13 residues. This chain's CDR3 is CASSSQQVQPQHF. Here the CDR3 DNA reads TGTGCCAGCAGTTCTCAACAGGTACAGCCCCAGCATTTT.

This clonotype has at least ten counts. This CDR3 is CASSLTSGGYEQYF. The CDR3, as DNA: TGTGCCAGCAGCTTAACTAGCGGGGGCTACGAGCAGTACTTC. The rearrangement links TRBV11-2 to TRBJ2-7, with TRBD2 matching over 11 bases. Germline CDR1 and CDR2: SGHAT and FQNNGV. V shed 2 bases and J 3 bases; nucleotides not matched to a gene: 0. The CDR3 consists of 14 residues.